These 11 T cell receptor beta chains originate from one sample sequenced in a study of sequential checkpoint blockade in melanoma. Produced via immunoSEQ multiplex PCR; TCRdb's table is partial and in-frame only. Here the sample spans some 21,000 clones, about four fifths being singletons. As for treatment: randomized to nivolumab then ipilimumab (arm A) or the reverse (arm B). Sequenced material: CD8+ T cells sorted from blood (inferred from file names), taken from a patient given nivolumab and ipilimumab in sequence. Receptors were obtained from a human donor with melanoma.

This clone was recorded once. This chain links TRBV18 with TRBJ1-5; unclear D gene. V was pared by 2 bases and J by 3 bases, with 8 bases between. The CDR3 runs to 14 residues. Per the germline V gene, CDR1 is KGHSH and CDR2 is LQKENI. DNA of the CDR3: TGTGCCAGCTCACCAGTCCAGGCCAATCAGCCCCAGCATTTT. Protein product: CASSPVQANQPQHF.

The chain has TRBV12-5 and TRBJ1-1, with D perhaps matching TRBD1 (6 bases). CDR1 and CDR2 (germline): LGHNT, FRNRAP. The CDR3 is made up of 12 amino acids. Trimming took off 4 bases at V and 11 bases at J, with 14 bases between the two ends. The CDR3 coding sequence is TGTGCTAGTGGTTCTCAAACAGGGTTGGCTTTCTTT. Amino acid sequence: CASGSQTGLAFF. The full variable domain, completed using reference TRBV12-5 and TRBJ1-1, is DARVTQTPRHKVTEMGQEVTMRCQPILGHNTVFWYRQTMMQGLELLAYFRNRAPLDDSGMPKDRFSAEMPDATLATLKIQPSEPRDSAVYFCASGSQTGLAFFGQGTRLTVV.

The J gene is TRBJ2-2, the V gene TRBV11-3; perhaps TRBD2 as D (6 bases). This CDR3 contains 19 residues. Trimming stripped 1 base from V and 3 bases from J, with 21 bases between. CDR1 and CDR2 from the germline V gene are SGHNT and YENEEA. For the CDR3, the DNA is TGTGCCAGCAGCTTAGTGGCTAGCAGGAGGGCCCTGGACACCGGGGAGCTGTTTTTT. Its translation is CASSLVASRRALDTGELFF.

CDR3 residues: CASSLDPGTPTEQYF. CDR3 DNA: TGCGCCAGCAGCTTGGATCCGGGGACACCCACCGAGCAGTACTTC. The chain recombines TRBV5-1 with TRBJ2-7; maybe TRBD1 (6 bases). The germline gives CDR1 SGHRS, CDR2 YFSETQ. The CDR3 extends over 15 amino acids. Trimming left V 0 bases short and J 6 bases short, with 16 bases between.

The rearrangement uses TRBV10-3 and TRBJ2-6; possible D gene TRBD1, 6 bases. CDR1 is ENHRY and CDR2 is SYGVKD in the germline V gene. The CDR3 runs to 16 residues. The germline V and J ends were trimmed by 5 bases and 0 bases, with 11 bases remaining between them. The CDR3 spells CAISIGTYSGANVLTF. The CDR3 DNA sequence: TGTGCCATCAGTATAGGGACATACTCTGGGGCCAACGTCCTGACTTTC.

V gene TRBV30 combines with J gene TRBJ2-2; TRBD1 agrees at 9 bases. The CDR3 covers 15 residues. The junction had 7 bases not matched to a gene; V was cut back by 5 bases and J by 3 bases. Germline-derived CDR1 and CDR2 are GTSNPN and SVGIG (reference sequence). The chain's CDR3 is CAWGTGTGYTGELFF. Written as DNA, the CDR3 is TGTGCCTGGGGGACCGGGACAGGGTACACCGGGGAGCTGTTTTTT.

The genes are TRBV18 and TRBJ2-3, with 8 bases lining up with TRBD2. CDR1 is KGHSH and CDR2 is LQKENI in the germline V gene. This CDR3 has 14 amino acids. V lost 3 bases, J lost 11 bases, and 10 bases stayed unmatched. CDR3 protein: CASSPLSGSLGQYF. DNA for the CDR3: TGTGCCAGCTCACCGTTGAGCGGGAGTTTAGGGCAGTATTTT.

The chain employs TRBV2 and TRBJ2-2; maybe TRBD1 (5 bases). Germline V gene sequence: CDR1 SNHLY, CDR2 FYNNEI. The CDR3 is made up of 13 amino acids. V was trimmed by 5 bases and J by 9 bases, leaving 13 bases between them. CDR3 nucleotide sequence: TGTGCCAGCAGTCAGGGTTTAGAGCGGGAGCTGTTTTTT. It is translated as CASSQGLERELFF.

This sequence joins TRBV5-6 and TRBJ1-4; D not certain. Per germline, CDR1 SGHDT and CDR2 YYEEEE. V lost 2 bases to trimming and J lost 8 bases, with 13 bases between them. The length of the CDR3 is 14 residues. DNA of the CDR3: TGTGCCAGCAGCTTAAAGGCCGGCGGGGAAAAACTGTTTTTT. Its protein is CASSLKAGGEKLFF.

The chain uses TRBV7-2 and TRBJ2-1; 11 bases map to TRBD2. The CDR3 spans 14 residues. The germline V gene has CDR1 SGHTA and CDR2 FQGNSA. The trim removed 5 bases at V and 8 bases at J, leaving 5 bases unmatched. The CDR3 reads CASSTSGRGHEQFF. CDR3 coding DNA: TGTGCCAGCAGCACTAGCGGGAGAGGCCATGAGCAGTTCTTC.

V is TRBV19 and J is TRBJ2-5, with D tentatively TRBD2 (5 bases). The CDR3 extends over 15 amino acids. The V end lost 3 bases, the J end lost 0 bases, and 11 bases lay between the germline ends. The germline gives CDR1 LNHDA, CDR2 SQIVND (reference sequence). The chain's CDR3 is CASSMRRGNQETQYF. The DNA of the CDR3 is TGTGCCAGTAGTATGAGACGGGGAAACCAAGAGACCCAGTACTTC.